This is a list of T cell receptor beta chains from one sample in a study of T cells after yellow fever vaccination. TCRdb recomputed calls from the 5' RACE reads with MiXCR, one row per CDR3 protein. This sample carries 350,000 to 450,000 distinct CDR3 sequences, roughly 6.2% of them seen once, and the ten largest clones take roughly 15%. The specimen comprised PBMCs, sampled 5 days after the yellow fever booster vaccination. All receptors derive from a man in his thirties or forties who received the YFV17D yellow fever vaccine. Both conserved end residues are part of each CDR3. Each record gives: J gene, clone size, D gene, V gene, CDR3 DNA, CDR3 protein. The D gene is left open where the match is weak. Expanded clones are given a class, and other clones once, few, many or no size at all.

TRBJ2-1 | many | NA | TRBV7-2 | TGTGCCAGCAGCTTAACGGCTAGCAGCCACAATGAGCAGTTCTTC | CASSLTASSHNEQFF
TRBJ2-2 | NA | NA | TRBV4-3 | TGCGCCAGCAGCCAAGATCTACAGACCGGGGAGCTGTTTTTT | CASSQDLQTGELFF
TRBJ2-1 | many | TRBD2 | TRBV11-1 | TGTGCCAGCAGGAGGGGAATAGCGGGAGGACTCCCTCAGGCCTACAATGAGCAGTTCTTC | CASRRGIAGGLPQAYNEQFF
TRBJ2-2 | NA | NA | TRBV12-3/TRBV12-4 | TGTGCCAGCAGTACCCTATTCAGGGACACCGGGGAGCTGTTTTTT | CASSTLFRDTGELFF
TRBJ2-3 | many | NA | TRBV7-9 | TGTGCCAGCAGCTTAGACGCCCTCACAGATACGCAGTATTTT | CASSLDALTDTQYF
TRBJ1-3 | NA | NA | TRBV19 | TGTGCCAGTAGTACGGGACTGCGATCTGGAAACACCATATATTTT | CASSTGLRSGNTIYF
TRBJ2-2 | NA | TRBD1 | TRBV7-6 | TGTGCCAGCAGCCTAGGGGGTGGGACAGACAACACCGGGGAGCTGTTTTTT | CASSLGGGTDNTGELFF
TRBJ2-7 | few | TRBD2 | TRBV6-2/TRBV6-3 | TGTGCCAGCAGTGCCGCGGAGCGGGAGTTTAGCGAGCAGTACTTC | CASSAAEREFSEQYF
TRBJ2-7 | many | NA | TRBV21-1 | TGTGCCAGCAGCAAAGTGGCGACTAGCGGGTTTCACGAGCAGTACTTC | CASSKVATSGFHEQYF
TRBJ2-3 | many | TRBD1 | TRBV29-1 | TGCAGCGTGGGACAGGGGGTGGCAGATACGCAGTATTTT | CSVGQGVADTQYF